Reported below is one T cell receptor beta chain. Here immunoSEQ multiplex PCR was the method, and the copy in TCRdb shows in-frame clones only, minus some. The data contain under 250,000 clones, nearly 95% of them seen just once; the ten biggest clones take up over 0.8%. The data were taken from a study of blood T cell repertoires in COVID-19. Study context: T cells, B-cell-depleted T cells, or PBMCs provided the cDNA or gDNA that served as material.

The CDR3 covers 13 residues. Trimming cost V 4 bases and J 5 bases, with 12 bases left between them. Germline V CDR1 and CDR2: MNHEY, SVGAGI. The material sequenced was peripheral blood. The source is a man aged 30 to 39 with COVID-19, enrolled during active disease. V is TRBV6-5 and J is TRBJ2-7, with TRBD2 as a possible D gene (6 bases). Written as DNA, the CDR3 is TGTGCCAGCAGTTCTGCGGGAATGCACGAGCAGTACTTC. Residues: CASSSAGMHEQYF.